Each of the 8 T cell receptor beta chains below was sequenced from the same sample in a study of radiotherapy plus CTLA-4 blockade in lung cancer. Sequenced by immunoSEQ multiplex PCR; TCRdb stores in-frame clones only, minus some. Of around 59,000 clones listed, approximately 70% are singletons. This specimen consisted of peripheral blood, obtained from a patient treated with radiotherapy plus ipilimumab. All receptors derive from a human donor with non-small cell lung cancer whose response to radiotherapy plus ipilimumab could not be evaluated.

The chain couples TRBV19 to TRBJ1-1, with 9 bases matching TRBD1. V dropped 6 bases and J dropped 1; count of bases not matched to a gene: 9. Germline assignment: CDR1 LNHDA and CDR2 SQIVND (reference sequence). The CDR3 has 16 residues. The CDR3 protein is CASSSYTGQGNTEAFF. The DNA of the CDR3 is TGTGCCAGTAGCTCCTATACGGGACAGGGGAACACTGAAGCTTTCTTT.

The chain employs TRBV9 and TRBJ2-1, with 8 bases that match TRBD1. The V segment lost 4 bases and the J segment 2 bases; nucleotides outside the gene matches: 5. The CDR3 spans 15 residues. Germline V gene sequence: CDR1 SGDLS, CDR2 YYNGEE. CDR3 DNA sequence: TGTGCCAGCAGCCCATGGACAGGGACCTACAATGAGCAGTTCTTC. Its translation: CASSPWTGTYNEQFF.

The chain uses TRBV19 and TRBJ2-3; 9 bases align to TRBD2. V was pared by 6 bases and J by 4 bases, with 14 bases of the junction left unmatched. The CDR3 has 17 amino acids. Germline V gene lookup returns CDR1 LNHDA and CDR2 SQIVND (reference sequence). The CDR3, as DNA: TGTGCCAGTAGCCTCTCATCCGGGACTAGCAGCTCAGATACGCAGTATTTT. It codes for CASSLSSGTSSSDTQYF.

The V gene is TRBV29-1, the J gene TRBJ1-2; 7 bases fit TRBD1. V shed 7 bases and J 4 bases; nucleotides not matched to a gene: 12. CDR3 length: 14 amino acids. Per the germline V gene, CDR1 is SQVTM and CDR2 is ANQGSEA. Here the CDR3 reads CSAGTGTALYGYTF. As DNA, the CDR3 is TGCAGCGCCGGTACCGGGACAGCCCTCTATGGCTACACCTTC. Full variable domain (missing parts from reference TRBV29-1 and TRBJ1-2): SAVISQKPSRDICQRGTSLTIQCQVDSQVTMMFWYRQQPGQSLTLIATANQGSEATYESGFVIDKFPISRPNLTFSTLTVSNMSPEDSSIYLCSAGTGTALYGYTFGSGTRLTVV.

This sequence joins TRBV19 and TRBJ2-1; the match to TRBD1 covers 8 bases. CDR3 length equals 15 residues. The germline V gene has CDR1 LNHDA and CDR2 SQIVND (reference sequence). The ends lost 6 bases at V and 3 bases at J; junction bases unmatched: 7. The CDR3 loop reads CASRPDRAFYNEQFF. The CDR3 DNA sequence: TGTGCCAGTAGACCGGACAGGGCATTCTACAATGAGCAGTTCTTC.

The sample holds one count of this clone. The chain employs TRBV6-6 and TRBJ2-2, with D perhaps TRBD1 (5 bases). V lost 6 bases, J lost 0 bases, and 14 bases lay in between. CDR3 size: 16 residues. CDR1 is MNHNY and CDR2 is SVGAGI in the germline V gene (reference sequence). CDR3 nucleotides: TGTGCCAGCAGGCTAAAGGGGCTTTCGAACACCGGGGAGCTGTTTTTT. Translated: CASRLKGLSNTGELFF.

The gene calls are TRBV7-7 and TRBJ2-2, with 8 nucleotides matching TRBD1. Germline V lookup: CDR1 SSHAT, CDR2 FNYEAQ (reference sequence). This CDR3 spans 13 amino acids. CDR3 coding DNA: TGTGCAAGCGGGCAGGGGGCCCCCGGGGAGCTGTTTTTT. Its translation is CASGQGAPGELFF.

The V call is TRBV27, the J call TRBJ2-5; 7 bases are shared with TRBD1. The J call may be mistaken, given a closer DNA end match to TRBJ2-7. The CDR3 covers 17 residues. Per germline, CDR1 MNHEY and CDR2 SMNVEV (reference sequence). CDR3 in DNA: TGTGCCAGCAGTTTATCAACAGGGGCCCCAGGGTCCTACGAGCAGTACTTC. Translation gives CASSLSTGAPGSYEQYF.